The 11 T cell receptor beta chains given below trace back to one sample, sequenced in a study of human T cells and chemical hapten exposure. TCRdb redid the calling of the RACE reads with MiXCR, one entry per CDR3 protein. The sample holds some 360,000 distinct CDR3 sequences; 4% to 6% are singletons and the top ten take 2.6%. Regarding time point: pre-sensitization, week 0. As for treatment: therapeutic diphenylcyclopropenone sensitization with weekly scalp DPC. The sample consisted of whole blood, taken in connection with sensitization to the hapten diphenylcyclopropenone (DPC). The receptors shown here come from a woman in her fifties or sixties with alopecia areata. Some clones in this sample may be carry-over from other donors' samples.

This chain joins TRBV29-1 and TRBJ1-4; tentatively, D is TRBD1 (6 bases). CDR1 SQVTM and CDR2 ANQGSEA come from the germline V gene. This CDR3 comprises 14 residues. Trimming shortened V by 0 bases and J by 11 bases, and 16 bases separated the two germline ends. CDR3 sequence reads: CSVEDRSGVGKLFF. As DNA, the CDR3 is TGCAGCGTTGAAGATCGGTCAGGGGTGGGGAAACTGTTTTTT.

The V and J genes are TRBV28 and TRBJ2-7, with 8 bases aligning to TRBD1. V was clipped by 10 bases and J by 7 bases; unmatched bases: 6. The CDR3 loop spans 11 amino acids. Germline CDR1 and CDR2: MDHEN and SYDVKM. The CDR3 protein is CATHRGLEQYF. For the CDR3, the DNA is TGTGCCACCCACAGGGGGTTGGAGCAGTACTTC.

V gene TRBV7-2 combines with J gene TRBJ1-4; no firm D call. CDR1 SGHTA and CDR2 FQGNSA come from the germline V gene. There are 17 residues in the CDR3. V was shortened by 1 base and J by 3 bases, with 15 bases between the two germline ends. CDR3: CASSLGPLGRANEKLFF. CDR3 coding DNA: TGTGCCAGCAGCTTAGGGCCCTTAGGGAGGGCTAATGAAAAACTGTTTTTT.

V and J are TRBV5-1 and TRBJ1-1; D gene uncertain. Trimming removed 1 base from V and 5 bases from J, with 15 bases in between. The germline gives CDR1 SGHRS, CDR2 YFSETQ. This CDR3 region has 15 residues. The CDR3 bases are TGCGCCAGCAGCTTGACTTTTACAGATTCAACTGAAGCTTTCTTT. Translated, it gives CASSLTFTDSTEAFF.

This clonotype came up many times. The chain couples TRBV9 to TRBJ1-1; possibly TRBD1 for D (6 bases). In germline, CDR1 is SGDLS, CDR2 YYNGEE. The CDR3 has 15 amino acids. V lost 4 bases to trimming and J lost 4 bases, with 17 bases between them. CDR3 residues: CASSPYQGFGTEAFF. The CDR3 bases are TGTGCCAGCAGCCCGTATCAGGGGTTCGGCACTGAAGCTTTCTTT.

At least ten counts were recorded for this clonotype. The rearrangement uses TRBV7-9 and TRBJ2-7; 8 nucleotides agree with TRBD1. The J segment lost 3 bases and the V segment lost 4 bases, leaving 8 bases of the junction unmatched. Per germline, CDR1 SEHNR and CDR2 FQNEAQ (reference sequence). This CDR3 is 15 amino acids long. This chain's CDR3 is CASSSSGQGYYEQYF. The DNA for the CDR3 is TGTGCCAGCAGCTCGTCCGGACAGGGCTACTACGAGCAGTACTTC.

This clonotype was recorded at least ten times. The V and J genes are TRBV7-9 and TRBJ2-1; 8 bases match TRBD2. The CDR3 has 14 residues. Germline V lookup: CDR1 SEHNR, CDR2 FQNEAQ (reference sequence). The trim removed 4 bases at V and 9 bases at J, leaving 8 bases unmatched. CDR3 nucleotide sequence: TGTGCCAGCAGCTCCGGACTAGCATCGCCTGAGCAGTTCTTC. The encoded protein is CASSSGLASPEQFF. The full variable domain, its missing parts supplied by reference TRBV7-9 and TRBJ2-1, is DTGVSQNPRHKITKRGQNVTFRCDPISEHNRLYWYRQTLGQGPEFLTYFQNEAQLEKSRLLSDRFSAERPKGSFSTLEIQRTEQGDSAMYLCASSSGLASPEQFFGPGTRLTVL.

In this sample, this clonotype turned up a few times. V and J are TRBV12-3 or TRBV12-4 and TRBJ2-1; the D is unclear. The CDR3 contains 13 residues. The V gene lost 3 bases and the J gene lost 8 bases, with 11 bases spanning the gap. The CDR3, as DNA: TGTGCCAGCAGTTTCGACTTTAGGTATGAGCAGTTCTTC. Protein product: CASSFDFRYEQFF.

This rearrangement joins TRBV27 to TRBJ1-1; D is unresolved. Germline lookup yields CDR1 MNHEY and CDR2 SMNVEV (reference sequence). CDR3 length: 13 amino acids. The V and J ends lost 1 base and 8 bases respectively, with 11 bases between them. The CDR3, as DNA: TGTGCCAGCAGTTTATACGCCGGAGTAGAAGCTTTCTTT. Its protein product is CASSLYAGVEAFF.

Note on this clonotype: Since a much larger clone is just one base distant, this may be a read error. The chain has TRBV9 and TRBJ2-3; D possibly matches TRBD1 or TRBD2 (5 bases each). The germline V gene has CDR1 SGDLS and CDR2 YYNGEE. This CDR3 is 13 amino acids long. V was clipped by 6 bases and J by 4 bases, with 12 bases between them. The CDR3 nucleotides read TGTGCCAGCATCTCCCTGGGGGCAGATACGCAGTATTTT. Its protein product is CASISLGADTQYF.

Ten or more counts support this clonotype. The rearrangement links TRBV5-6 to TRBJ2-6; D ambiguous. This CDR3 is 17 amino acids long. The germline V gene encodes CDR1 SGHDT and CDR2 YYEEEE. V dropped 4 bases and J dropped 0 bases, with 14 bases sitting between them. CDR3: CASSPYGSFSGANVLTF. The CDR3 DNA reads TGTGCCAGCAGCCCATATGGGTCGTTCTCTGGGGCCAACGTCCTGACTTTC.